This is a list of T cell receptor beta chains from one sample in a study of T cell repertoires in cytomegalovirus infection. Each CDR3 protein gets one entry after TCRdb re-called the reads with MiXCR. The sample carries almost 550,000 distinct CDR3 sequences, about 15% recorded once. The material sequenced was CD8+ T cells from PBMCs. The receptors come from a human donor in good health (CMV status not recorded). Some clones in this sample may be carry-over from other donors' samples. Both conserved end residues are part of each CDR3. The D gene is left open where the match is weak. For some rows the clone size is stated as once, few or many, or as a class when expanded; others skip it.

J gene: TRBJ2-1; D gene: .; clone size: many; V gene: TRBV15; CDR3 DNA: TGTGCCACCAGCAGAGATGTGGACTCCGAAAATGAGCAGTTCTTC; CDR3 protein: CATSRDVDSENEQFF
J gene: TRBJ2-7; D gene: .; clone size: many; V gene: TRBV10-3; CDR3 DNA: TGTGCCATCAGTGAGCGAGTTATGTTGGAGCAGTACTTC; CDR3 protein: CAISERVMLEQYF
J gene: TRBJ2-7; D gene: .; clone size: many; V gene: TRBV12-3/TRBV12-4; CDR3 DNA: TGTGCCAGCAGTTTGTGGCCTGGCGAGCAGTACTTC; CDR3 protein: CASSLWPGEQYF
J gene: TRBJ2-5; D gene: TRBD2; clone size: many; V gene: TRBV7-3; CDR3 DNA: TGTGCCAGCAGCTTTAGCGGGGGGGCGGGAGAGACCCAGTACTTC; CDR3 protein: CASSFSGGAGETQYF
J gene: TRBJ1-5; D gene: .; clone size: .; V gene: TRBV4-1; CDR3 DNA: TGCTCCAGCAGCCGGGTCGAAACCAAGAGGGATAAATATAGCAATCAGCCCCAGCATTTT; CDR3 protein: CSSSRVETKRDKYSNQPQHF
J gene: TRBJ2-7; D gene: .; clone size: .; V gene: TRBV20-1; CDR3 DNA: TGCAGTGCTAGATCCAAACTAGCTGCCTCCTCCTACGAGCAGTACTTC; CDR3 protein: CSARSKLAASSYEQYF
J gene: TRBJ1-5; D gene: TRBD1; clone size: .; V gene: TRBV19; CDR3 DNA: TGTGCCAGTAGTACAGGGGGGGAATATCAGCCCCAGCATTTT; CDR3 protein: CASSTGGEYQPQHF
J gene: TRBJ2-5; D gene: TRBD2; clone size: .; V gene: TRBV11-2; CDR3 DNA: TGTGCCAGTTCTGGTCTAGCGGGTGCGGAGACCCAGTACTTC; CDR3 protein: CASSGLAGAETQYF
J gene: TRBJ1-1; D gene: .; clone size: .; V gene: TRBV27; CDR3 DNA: TGTGCCAGCAGTTTAGCCAGGGGTGGCCCTGAAGCTTTCTTT; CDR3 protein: CASSLARGGPEAFF
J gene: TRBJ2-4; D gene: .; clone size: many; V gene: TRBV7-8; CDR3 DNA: TGTGCCAGCAGCTTAGAGGGGGTTCTAGCCAAAAACATTCAGTACTTC; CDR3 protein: CASSLEGVLAKNIQYF
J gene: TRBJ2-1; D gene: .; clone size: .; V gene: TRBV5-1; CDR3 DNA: TGCGCCAGCAGCTTGTTACTCCACACGCTGGACGCCAGATCCTACAATGAGCAGTTCTTC; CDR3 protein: CASSLLLHTLDARSYNEQFF
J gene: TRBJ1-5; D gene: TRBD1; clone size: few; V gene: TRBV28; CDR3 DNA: TGTGCCAGCAGTACACGGACAGGGGGCCCCATACTTAGCAATCAGCCCCAGCATTTT; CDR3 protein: CASSTRTGGPILSNQPQHF
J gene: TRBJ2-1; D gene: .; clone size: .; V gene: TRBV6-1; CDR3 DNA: TGTGCCAGCCTCTTGGGACCGTTCTACAATGAGCAGTTCTTC; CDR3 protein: CASLLGPFYNEQFF
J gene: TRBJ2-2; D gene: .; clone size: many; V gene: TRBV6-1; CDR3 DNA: TGTGCCACCCCAAGGGAGGGGGGGTACGGCACCGGGGAGCTGTTTTTT; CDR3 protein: CATPREGGYGTGELFF
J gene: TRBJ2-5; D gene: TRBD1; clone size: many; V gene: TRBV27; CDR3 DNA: TGTGCCAGCAGTCCTTCGACAGGGGAATTAGTATGGGAGACCCAGTACTTC; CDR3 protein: CASSPSTGELVWETQYF
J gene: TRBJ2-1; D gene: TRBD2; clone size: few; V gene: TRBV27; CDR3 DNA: TGTGCCAGCAGCTCCCAGGTTAGCGGGAGGTTGGAGTCCTACAATGAGCAGTTCTTC; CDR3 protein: CASSSQVSGRLESYNEQFF
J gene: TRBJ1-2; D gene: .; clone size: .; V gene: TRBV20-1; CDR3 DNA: TGCAGTGCAGCCCCTCCCGACGCGAACTATGGCTACACCTTC; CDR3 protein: CSAAPPDANYGYTF
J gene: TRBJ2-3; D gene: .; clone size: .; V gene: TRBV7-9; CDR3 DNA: TGTGCCAGCAGCTTAAGGGGCGGGCTTGATACGCAGTATTTT; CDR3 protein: CASSLRGGLDTQYF
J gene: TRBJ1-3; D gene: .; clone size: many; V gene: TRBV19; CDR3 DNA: TGTGCCAGTAGTATCCCGCTGGGTAGTGCTGGAAACACCATATATTTT; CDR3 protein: CASSIPLGSAGNTIYF
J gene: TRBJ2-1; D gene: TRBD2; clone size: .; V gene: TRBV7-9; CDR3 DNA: TGTGCCAGCAGCTTAGCGGAAGCCGGGGGGGCCCGGGAGCAGTTCTTC; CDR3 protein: CASSLAEAGGAREQFF
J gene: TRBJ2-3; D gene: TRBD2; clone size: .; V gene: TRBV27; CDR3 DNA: TGTGCCAGCAGCTTACGACAGATCTTGAGCGGGGGATCCACAGATACGCAGTATTTT; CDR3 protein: CASSLRQILSGGSTDTQYF
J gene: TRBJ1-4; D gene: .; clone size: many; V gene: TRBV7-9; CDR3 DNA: TGTGCCAGCAGCCGTGCAGGGGAGGGCAAACTGTTTTTT; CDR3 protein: CASSRAGEGKLFF
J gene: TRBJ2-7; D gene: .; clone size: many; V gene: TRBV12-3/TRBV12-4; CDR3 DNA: TGTGCCAGCAGGCCTCCGGCGCGCACCAGCCCCTTTGGCGAGCAGTACTTC; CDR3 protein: CASRPPARTSPFGEQYF
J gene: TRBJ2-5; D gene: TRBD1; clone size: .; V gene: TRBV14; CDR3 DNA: TGTGCCAGCAGCCGAGTGGTGACAGACAGGGTGAAGCACACCCAGTACTTC; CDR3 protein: CASSRVVTDRVKHTQYF
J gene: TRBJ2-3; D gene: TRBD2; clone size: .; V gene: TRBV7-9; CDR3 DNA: TGTGCCAGCAGCTCCAGACCGCTAGCGGGAGTTGGTACAGATACGCAGTATTTT; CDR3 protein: CASSSRPLAGVGTDTQYF
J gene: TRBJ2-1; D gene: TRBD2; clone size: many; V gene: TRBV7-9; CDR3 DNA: TGTGCCAGCAGCCAATGGGGACTAGCGGGACGCAATGAGCAGTTCTTC; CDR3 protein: CASSQWGLAGRNEQFF
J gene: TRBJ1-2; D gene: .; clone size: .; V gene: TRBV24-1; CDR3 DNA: TGTGCCACCAGTGATTTCTTGGCCCTCTATGGCTACACCTTC; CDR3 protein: CATSDFLALYGYTF
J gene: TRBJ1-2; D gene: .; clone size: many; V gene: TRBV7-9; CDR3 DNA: TGTGCCAGCAGCTTAACAGGGACTAACTATGGCTACACCTTC; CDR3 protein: CASSLTGTNYGYTF
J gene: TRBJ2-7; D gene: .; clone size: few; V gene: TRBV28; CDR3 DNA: TGTGCCAGCAGAGGAGAGACAGAAACTTTTTACTACGAGCAGTACTTC; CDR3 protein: CASRGETETFYYEQYF
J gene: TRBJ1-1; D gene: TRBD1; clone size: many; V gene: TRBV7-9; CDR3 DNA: TGTGCCAGCAGCCCAAGGACAGGCCTGGAGGCTTTCTTT; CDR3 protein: CASSPRTGLEAFF
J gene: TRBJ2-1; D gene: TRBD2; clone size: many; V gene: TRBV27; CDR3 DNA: TGTGCCAGCACCCATATTCCCCCGGGGGGGCCCGAGATCGACAATGAGCAGTTCTTC; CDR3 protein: CASTHIPPGGPEIDNEQFF
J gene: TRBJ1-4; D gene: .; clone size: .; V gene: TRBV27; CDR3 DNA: TGTGCCAGCAGTTTTGGACAGCCAACTAATGAAAAACTGTTTTTT; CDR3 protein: CASSFGQPTNEKLFF
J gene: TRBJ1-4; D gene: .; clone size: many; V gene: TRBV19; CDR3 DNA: TGTGCCAGTTCAGGGAGAACGGATGAAAAACTGTTTTTT; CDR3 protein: CASSGRTDEKLFF
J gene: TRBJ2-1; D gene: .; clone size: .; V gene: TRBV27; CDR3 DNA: TGTGCCAGCAGTTTAGAAGGGCGGGCCGAGCAGTTCTTC; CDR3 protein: CASSLEGRAEQFF
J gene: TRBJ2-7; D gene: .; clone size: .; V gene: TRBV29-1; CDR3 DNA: TGCAGCGTTGGAGGGAAGGAGCAGTACTTC; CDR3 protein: CSVGGKEQYF
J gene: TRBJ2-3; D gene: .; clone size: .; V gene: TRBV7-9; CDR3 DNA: TGTGCCAGCAGCTTAGCGGCAGGGTGGACAGATACGCAGTATTTT; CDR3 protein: CASSLAAGWTDTQYF
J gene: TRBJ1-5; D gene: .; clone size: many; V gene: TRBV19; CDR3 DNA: TGTGCCAGTAGTATTACCCCACGTGGGCGGCGCAATCAGCCCCAGCATTTT; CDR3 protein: CASSITPRGRRNQPQHF
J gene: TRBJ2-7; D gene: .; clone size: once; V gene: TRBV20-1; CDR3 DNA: TGCAGTGCTAGAGATATACTTGGCGGCGGCGAGCAGTACTTC; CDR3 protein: CSARDILGGGEQYF
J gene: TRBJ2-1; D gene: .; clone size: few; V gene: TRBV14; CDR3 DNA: TGTGCCAGCAGCCAACCCGGGGGCGCGGCCTACAATGAGCAGTTCTTC; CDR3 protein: CASSQPGGAAYNEQFF
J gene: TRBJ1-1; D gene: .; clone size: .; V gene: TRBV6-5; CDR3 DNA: TGTGCCAGCAGTTACGGAGGCCTCGGCACTGAAGCTTTCTTT; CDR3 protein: CASSYGGLGTEAFF
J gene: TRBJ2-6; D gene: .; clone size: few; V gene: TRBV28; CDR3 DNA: TGTGCCAGCAGTCCCAACCCTGGGGCCAACGTCCTGACTTTC; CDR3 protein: CASSPNPGANVLTF
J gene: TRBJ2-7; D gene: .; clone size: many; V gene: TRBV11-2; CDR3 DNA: TGTGCCAGCAGCTTAAACTTCGATTATACAGGCGACTACGAGCAGTACTTC; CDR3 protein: CASSLNFDYTGDYEQYF
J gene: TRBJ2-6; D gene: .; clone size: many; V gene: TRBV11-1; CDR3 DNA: TGTGCCAGCAGCTTAGAGGGTTGGATGGAGGCTGGGGCCAACGTCCTGACTTTC; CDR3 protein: CASSLEGWMEAGANVLTF
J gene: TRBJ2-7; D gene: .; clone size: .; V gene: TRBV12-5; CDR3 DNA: TGTGCTAGTGTCGGGCCCCGGGGCGAGCAGTACTTC; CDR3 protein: CASVGPRGEQYF
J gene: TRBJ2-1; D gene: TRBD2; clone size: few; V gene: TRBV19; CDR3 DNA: TGTGCCAGTAGTGCCCCCGGGACTAGCGGGAGGGAGGGCAATGAGCAGTTCTTC; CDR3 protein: CASSAPGTSGREGNEQFF
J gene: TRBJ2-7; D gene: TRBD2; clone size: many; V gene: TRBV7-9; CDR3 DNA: TGTGCCAGCAGCTCATCTAGCGGGAGGGAGTACGAGCAGTACTTC; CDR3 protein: CASSSSSGREYEQYF
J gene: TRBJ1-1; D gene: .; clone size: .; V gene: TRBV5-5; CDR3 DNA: TGTGCCAGCAGCCAGCATTCCGGGGTCGAAGCTTTCTTT; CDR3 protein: CASSQHSGVEAFF
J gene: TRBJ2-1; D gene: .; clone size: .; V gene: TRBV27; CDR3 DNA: TGTGCCAGCAGTTTATGGCGCGACGCTAATGAGCAGTTCTTC; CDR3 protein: CASSLWRDANEQFF
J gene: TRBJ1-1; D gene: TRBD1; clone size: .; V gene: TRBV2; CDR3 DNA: TGTGCCAGCCGGACAGGCCACTTGAACACTGAAGCTTTCTTT; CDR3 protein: CASRTGHLNTEAFF
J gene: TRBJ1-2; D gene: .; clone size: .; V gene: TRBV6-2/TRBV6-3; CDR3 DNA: TGTCCCAGCAGTATCCGAGGAGGGATAGACCCCAGAGATGGCTACACCTTC; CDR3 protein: CPSSIRGGIDPRDGYTF
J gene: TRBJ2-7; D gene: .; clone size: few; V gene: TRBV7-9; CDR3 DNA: TGTGCCAGCAGCGCCGACACGGGTGACGAGCAGTACTTC; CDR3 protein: CASSADTGDEQYF
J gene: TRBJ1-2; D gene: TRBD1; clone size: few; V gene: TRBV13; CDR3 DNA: TGTGCCAGCAGCTATCAATTGGACAGGCCCAACTATGGCTACACCTTC; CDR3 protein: CASSYQLDRPNYGYTF
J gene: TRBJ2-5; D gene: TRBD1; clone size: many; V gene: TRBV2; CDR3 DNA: TGTGCCAGCAGCGTACCGCAGGGGGCTGGGGAGACCCAGTACTTC; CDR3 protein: CASSVPQGAGETQYF